A single sample is the source of the 27 T cell receptor beta chains below, sequenced in a study of metastatic and nonmetastatic thyroid tumors. No patient had received any treatment before thyroid surgery. TCRdb ran MiXCR on the PCR reads. The profile shows approximately 30,000 clones, less than 4% of them singletons. The sample consisted of blood. The receptors were sampled from a male donor with papillary thyroid cancer or a benign thyroid nodule (not recorded which). Some clones in this sample may be carry-over from other donors' samples.

Points on this clone: Other DNA sequences in the same sample also yield this CDR3. The J gene is TRBJ2-7, the V gene TRBV12-3 or TRBV12-4; 9 positions agree with TRBD1. CDR3 size: 17 residues. Germline trimming cut 2 bases from V and 6 bases from J; bases unmatched to any gene: 14. CDR3 residues: CASSLRVLGQGKGEQYF. The CDR3 bases are TGTGCCAGCAGTTTACGGGTTTTGGGACAGGGAAAGGGCGAGCAGTACTTC.

This clone has more than one count but fewer than ten. The genes are TRBV27 and TRBJ1-1; no firm D call. The CDR3 loop spans 14 amino acids. Trimming shortened V by 5 bases and J by 1 base, and 11 bases separated the two germline ends. CDR1 is MNHEY and CDR2 is SMNVEV in the germline V gene (reference sequence). The DNA of the CDR3 is TGTGCCAGCAGTGGACTCAGCCCGAACACTGAAGCTTTCTTT. It encodes CASSGLSPNTEAFF.

With regard to this clone: A much larger clone differs from this one at a single base, so this may be a read error. The chain couples TRBV10-1 to TRBJ2-1, with D possibly being TRBD2 (6 bases). CDR1 and CDR2 from the germline V gene are WNHNN and SYGVQD (reference sequence). This CDR3 comprises 15 residues. V shed 0 bases and J shed 3 bases, with 9 bases lying between them. The CDR3 DNA follows: TGCGCCAGCAGTGAGTCAGAGGGAGGCTACAATGAGCAGTTCTTC. Its translation is CASSESEGGYNEQFF.

This clone is labeled medium-sized. The chain is built from TRBV28 and TRBJ1-3; D not certain. This CDR3 is 15 amino acids long. From germline, CDR1 is MDHEN and CDR2 SYDVKM. Trimming removed 3 bases at V and 1 base at J, with 10 bases between. CDR3 sequence reads: CASSLPGGSGNTIYF. The CDR3 nucleotides read TGTGCCAGCAGTTTGCCGGGAGGTTCTGGAAACACCATATATTTT.

The V and J genes are TRBV20-1 and TRBJ2-1; 9 nucleotides match TRBD2. The V gene end was trimmed by 0 bases and the J gene end by 2 bases; junction bases not matched to a gene: 2. The CDR3 loop spans 15 amino acids. From germline, CDR1 is DFQATT and CDR2 SNEGSKA (reference sequence). The CDR3 DNA reads TGCAGTGCTAGAGATGCGGGAGGGCCCTACAATGAGCAGTTCTTC. Amino acids: CSARDAGGPYNEQFF.

This chain links TRBV5-4 with TRBJ2-7; D is unclear. The CDR3 is 14 amino acids. Germline V gene sequence: CDR1 SGHNT, CDR2 YYREEE (reference sequence). Trimming pared 0 bases from V and 0 bases from J, leaving 7 bases between. The CDR3 sequence is CASSLVPLSYEQYF. CDR3 in DNA: TGTGCCAGCAGCTTGGTTCCACTCTCCTACGAGCAGTACTTC.

The chain employs TRBV6-2 or TRBV6-3 and TRBJ1-2; a possible D gene is TRBD1 (5 bases). The CDR3 totals 14 residues. V was clipped by 5 bases and J by 2 bases, with 12 bases between them. In germline, CDR1 is MNHEY, CDR2 SVGEGT. The CDR3 protein is CASSRQGVNYGYTF. CDR3 nucleotide sequence: TGTGCCAGCAGTCGTCAGGGCGTCAACTATGGCTACACCTTC.

Many counts were recorded for this clone. The chain links TRBV6-4 to TRBJ1-1; D is uncertain. The V end was cut by 2 bases, the J end by 5 bases, with 12 bases between. The CDR3 loop spans 14 amino acids. Germline CDR1 MRHNA, CDR2 SNTAGT. CDR3 region: CASSDEAESTEAFF. CDR3 DNA sequence: TGTGCCAGCAGTGACGAGGCAGAGAGTACTGAAGCTTTCTTT.

This clone was counted many times. The chain combines TRBV29-1 with TRBJ2-5; unclear D gene. There are 12 residues in the CDR3. Germline CDR1 reads SQVTM; CDR2 reads ANQGSEA. Between the trimmed V and J ends, which lost 7 bases and 2 bases, there was a span of 11 bases. The chain's CDR3 is CSAEGHQETQYF. The CDR3, as DNA: TGCAGCGCCGAAGGGCATCAAGAGACCCAGTACTTC.

The chain links TRBV20-1 to TRBJ2-1; the match to TRBD1 covers 7 bases. The CDR3 is made up of 14 amino acids. Germline assignment: CDR1 DFQATT and CDR2 SNEGSKA (reference sequence). The V segment lost 6 bases and the J segment 5 bases; nucleotides outside the gene matches: 10. Written as DNA, the CDR3 is TGCAGTGCGACGACCGGACAGGCCAACAATGAGCAGTTCTTC. This sequence encodes CSATTGQANNEQFF.

The chain links TRBV6-2 or TRBV6-3 to TRBJ2-2, with D perhaps matching TRBD2 (7 bases). There are 15 residues in the CDR3. Trimming took 2 bases from V and 6 from J, leaving 13 bases between them. Per germline, CDR1 MNHEY and CDR2 SVGEGT. CDR3 DNA: TGTGCCAGCAGTTACGGCGGGGGCGAGTCCGGGGAGCTGTTTTTT. This gives the protein CASSYGGGESGELFF.

This clone was seen a handful of times. DNA for the CDR3: TGTGCCAGCAGTGAACGACAAGATACGCAGTATTTT. Protein product: CASSERQDTQYF. This chain uses TRBV6-1 with TRBJ2-3, with D unresolved. The CDR3 covers 12 residues. The germline V gene encodes CDR1 MNHNS and CDR2 SASEGT. Trimming pared 2 bases from V and 5 bases from J, leaving 5 bases between.

V gene TRBV20-1 combines with J gene TRBJ1-2; no firm D call. V lost 0 bases to trimming and J lost 7 bases, with 12 bases between them. The CDR3 sequence is 13 residues long. CDR1 and CDR2 from the germline V gene are DFQATT and SNEGSKA (reference sequence). The CDR3 loop is CSARDSGVPGYTF. The CDR3 DNA reads as TGCAGTGCTAGAGACAGCGGGGTTCCTGGCTACACCTTC.

By share, this clone ranks as medium-sized. This chain links TRBV6-2 or TRBV6-3 with TRBJ1-2; D call uncertain. Trimming removed 8 bases at V and 5 bases at J, with 12 bases between. The CDR3 contains 12 residues. Germline V gene lookup returns CDR1 MNHEY and CDR2 SVGEGT. The CDR3 DNA sequence: TGTGCCAGCTCGGCCGAGGGATATGGCTACACCTTC. Its translation is CASSAEGYGYTF.

This clone occurred a few times. The chain combines TRBV18 with TRBJ2-1; D not certain. The CDR3 spans 16 residues. Between the trimmed V and J ends, which lost 0 bases and 0 bases, there was a span of 9 bases. Germline values: CDR1 KGHSH, CDR2 LQKENI. DNA for the CDR3: TGTGCCAGCTCACCACCGTCGGCCGCCTCCTACAATGAGCAGTTCTTC. As protein: CASSPPSAASYNEQFF.

The gene calls are TRBV5-1 and TRBJ1-6; D unclear. Germline CDR1 and CDR2: SGHRS and YFSETQ. The CDR3 has 14 amino acids. V was clipped by 2 bases and J by 8 bases, with 11 bases between them. CDR3 in amino acids: CASSLDNRDSPLHF. The CDR3 nucleotides are TGCGCCAGCAGCTTAGATAATCGGGATTCACCCCTCCACTTT. Combining the CDR3 with reference TRBV5-1 and TRBJ1-6 gives the whole variable domain KAGVTQTPRYLIKTRGQQVTLSCSPISGHRSVSWYQQTPGQGLQFLFEYFSETQRNKGNFPGRFSGRQFSNSRSEMNVSTLELGDSALYLCASSLDNRDSPLHFGNGTRLTVT.

This clone was recorded at least ten times. This chain uses TRBV28 with TRBJ2-5; 7 nucleotides line up with TRBD1. CDR1 is MDHEN, CDR2 SYDVKM, per germline. The CDR3 loop spans 14 amino acids. Trimming cost V 6 bases and J 1 base; bases outside gene matches: 5. CDR3 residues: CASSSDRAQETQYF. Written as DNA, the CDR3 is TGTGCCAGCAGCTCCGACAGGGCCCAAGAGACCCAGTACTTC.

Many counts were recorded for this clone. The chain carries TRBV5-6 and TRBJ2-2; no reliable D call. Per the germline V gene, CDR1 is SGHDT and CDR2 is YYEEEE. Between the trimmed V and J ends, which lost 0 bases and 7 bases, there was a span of 13 bases. The CDR3 is made up of 15 amino acids. As DNA, the CDR3 is TGTGCCAGCAGCTTGGAGCCACAGATTTACGGGGAGCTGTTTTTT. This translates into CASSLEPQIYGELFF.

This clone came up many times. V usage is TRBV5-6 and J usage is TRBJ2-7; TRBD2 aligns across 14 bases. Per the germline V gene, CDR1 is SGHDT and CDR2 is YYEEEE. V was pared by 4 bases and J by 4 bases, with 1 base of the junction left unmatched. The CDR3 runs to 14 residues. CDR3 sequence reads: CASSRTSGRYEQYF. The CDR3 region has the DNA TGTGCCAGCAGCCGGACTAGCGGGAGGTACGAGCAGTACTTC.

This clone came up a few times. The chain uses TRBV2 and TRBJ2-1, with D perhaps TRBD2 (5 bases). The V and J ends lost 8 bases and 8 bases respectively, with 28 bases between them. The CDR3 extends over 17 amino acids. Per the germline V gene, CDR1 is SNHLY and CDR2 is FYNNEI. CDR3 nucleotides: TGTGCCAGCGGTGTGCCTACTTTGGATGGGTGGAGGTATGAGCAGTTCTTC. Its protein product is CASGVPTLDGWRYEQFF.

V gene TRBV12-3 or TRBV12-4 combines with J gene TRBJ1-3, with D possibly matching TRBD1 (5 bases). The CDR3 spans 14 residues. V lost 3 bases and J lost 9, with 15 bases in between. Here the CDR3 reads CASSFGGLESTIYF. DNA of the CDR3: TGTGCCAGCAGTTTCGGGGGTCTGGAAAGCACCATATATTTT.

This clone was counted ten times or more. The rearrangement links TRBV11-2 to TRBJ1-1; the match to TRBD1 covers 9 bases. The length of the CDR3 is 15 residues. Germline loops: CDR1 SGHAT, CDR2 FQNNGV. V was pared by 3 bases and J by 4 bases, with 6 bases of the junction left unmatched. CDR3 nucleotide sequence: TGTGCCAGCAGCTTTGGGCGGGACAGGGCCACTGAAGCTTTCTTT. Its protein is CASSFGRDRATEAFF.

This clone was observed a handful of times. The chain carries TRBV12-3 or TRBV12-4 and TRBJ1-5; a weak D match, TRBD1 (5 bases). The V end was cut by 3 bases, the J end by 5 bases, with 23 bases between. The CDR3 runs 18 residues. CDR3 DNA: TGTGCCAGCAGTTTTGGTCTACTTCAGGACATGTTAGATCAGCCCCAGCATTTT. This translates into CASSFGLLQDMLDQPQHF.

This clone was found a few times. The gene calls are TRBV20-1 and TRBJ2-1, with D possibly TRBD1 on 5 matching bases. The CDR3 runs 14 residues. Germline V gene data show CDR1 as DFQATT and CDR2 as SNEGSKA (reference sequence). With 0 bases removed from V and 3 bases from J, the gap between germline ends came to 9 bases. The CDR3 is CSARDRVDYNEQFF. The CDR3 DNA is TGCAGTGCTAGAGACAGGGTGGACTACAATGAGCAGTTCTTC.

This clone was seen only a few times. The chain has TRBV6-2 or TRBV6-3 and TRBJ2-7, with TRBD2 identical over 10 bases. In germline, CDR1 is MNHEY, CDR2 SVGEGT. The ends lost 5 bases at V and 2 bases at J; junction bases unmatched: 6. CDR3 size: 15 residues. DNA of the CDR3: TGTGCCAGCAGTACAAAAGCGGGAGGGACCTACGAGCAGTACTTC. This codes for CASSTKAGGTYEQYF.

The rearrangement uses TRBV27 and TRBJ2-2; D is uncertain. V lost 1 base and J 4 bases, leaving 16 bases between the germline ends. Germline values: CDR1 MNHEY, CDR2 SMNVEV (reference sequence). This CDR3 spans 17 amino acids. The chain's CDR3 is CASSLFIGPDATGELFF. CDR3 sequence (DNA): TGTGCCAGCAGTTTATTCATTGGGCCGGACGCCACCGGGGAGCTGTTTTTT.

V usage is TRBV27 and J usage is TRBJ1-1; no clear D gene. Germline assignment: CDR1 MNHEY and CDR2 SMNVEV (reference sequence). The CDR3 runs 13 residues. The V gene lost 5 bases and the J gene lost 4 bases, with 11 bases spanning the gap. For the CDR3, the DNA is TGTGCCAGCAGTGAGGGTAGGGTCACTGAAGCTTTCTTT. This codes for CASSEGRVTEAFF.